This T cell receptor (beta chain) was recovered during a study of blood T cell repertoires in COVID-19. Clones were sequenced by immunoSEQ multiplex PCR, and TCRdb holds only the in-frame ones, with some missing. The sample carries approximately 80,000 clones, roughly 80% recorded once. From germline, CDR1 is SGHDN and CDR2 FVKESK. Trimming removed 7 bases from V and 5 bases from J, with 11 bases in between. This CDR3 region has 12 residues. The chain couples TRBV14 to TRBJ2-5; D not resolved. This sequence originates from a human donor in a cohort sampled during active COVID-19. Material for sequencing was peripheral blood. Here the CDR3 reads CASIPPRETQYF. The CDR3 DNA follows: TGTGCCAGCATACCGCCGCGGGAGACCCAGTACTTC.